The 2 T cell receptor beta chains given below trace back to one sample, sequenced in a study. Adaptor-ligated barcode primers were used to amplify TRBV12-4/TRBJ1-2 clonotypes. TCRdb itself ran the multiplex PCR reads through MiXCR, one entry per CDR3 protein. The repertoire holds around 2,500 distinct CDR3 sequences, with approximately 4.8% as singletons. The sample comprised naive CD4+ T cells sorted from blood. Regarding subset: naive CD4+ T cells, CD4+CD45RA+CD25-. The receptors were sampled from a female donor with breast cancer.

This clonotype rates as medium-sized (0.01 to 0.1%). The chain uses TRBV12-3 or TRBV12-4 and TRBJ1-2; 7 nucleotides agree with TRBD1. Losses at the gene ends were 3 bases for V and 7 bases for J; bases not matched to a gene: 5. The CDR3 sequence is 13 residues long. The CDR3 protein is CASSLDRTVGYTF. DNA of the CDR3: TGTGCCAGCAGTTTGGACAGGACCGTTGGCTACACCTTC.

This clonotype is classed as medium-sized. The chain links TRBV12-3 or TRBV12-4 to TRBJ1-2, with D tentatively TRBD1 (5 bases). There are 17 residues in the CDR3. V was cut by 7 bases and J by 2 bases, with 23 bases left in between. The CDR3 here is CASTSTPGRDENYGYTF. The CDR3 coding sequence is TGTGCCAGCACCTCTACCCCGGGCAGGGATGAGAACTATGGCTACACCTTC.